One sample yielded the 5 T cell receptor beta chains listed below, sequenced in a study of shared clonotypes between healthy human individuals. Data came from immunoSEQ multiplex PCR; TCRdb stores just in-frame clones and leaves some out. The sample lists about 2.1 million clones; 93% were seen once. CD8 cells regarded as naive lacked CD45RO, were positively chosen for CCR7, and omitted terminally differentiated effector memory CD45RA+ cells. Sequenced: naive CD8+ T cells from PBMCs. These receptors were taken from a young man in good health. Some clones in this sample may be carry-over from other donors' samples.

The J gene is TRBJ2-1, the V gene TRBV15; 10 bases line up with TRBD2. CDR1 is LNHNV and CDR2 is YYDKDF in the germline V gene (reference sequence). The CDR3 is made up of 15 amino acids. Trimming at V came to 3 bases and at J to 9 bases, leaving 8 bases not matched to a gene. CDR3 bases: TGTGCCACCAGCAGGGATAGCGGGAGGTTGGGTGAGCAGTTCTTC. It is translated as CATSRDSGRLGEQFF.

J is TRBJ2-6 and V is TRBV13; D gene unclear. This CDR3 region has 18 residues. The germline V gene has CDR1 PRHDT and CDR2 FYEKMQ (reference sequence). Deletions cut 0 bases from V and 0 bases from J, with 12 bases between. This CDR3 reads CASSLGPQPSSGANVLTF. In DNA form, the CDR3 reads TGTGCCAGCAGCTTAGGGCCCCAGCCCAGCTCTGGGGCCAACGTCCTGACTTTC.

The V gene is TRBV10-1, the J gene TRBJ2-3; D remains unclear. Germline CDR1 WNHNN, CDR2 SYGVQD (reference sequence). This CDR3 has 11 amino acids. Between the trimmed V and J ends, which lost 3 bases and 6 bases, there was a span of 4 bases. The CDR3 nucleotides read TGCGCCAGCAGTGACGTGGATACGCAGTATTTT. Amino acid sequence: CASSDVDTQYF.

The CDR3 spells CASSDGLAGVYEQYF. The CDR3 DNA is TGTGCCAGCAGCGACGGACTAGCGGGAGTCTACGAGCAGTACTTC. The V gene is TRBV7-9, the J gene TRBJ2-7, with 13 bases lining up with TRBD2. This CDR3 is built from 15 residues. Germline V CDR1 and CDR2: SEHNR, FQNEAQ (reference sequence). Germline trimming cut 5 bases from V and 3 bases from J; bases unmatched to any gene: 4.

This clone is a singleton in its sample. The rearrangement uses TRBV7-6 and TRBJ2-7; either TRBD1 or TRBD2 may supply D (5 bases each). In germline, CDR1 is SGHVS, CDR2 FNYEAQ. The CDR3 has 14 residues. Trimming pared 5 bases from V and 3 bases from J, leaving 14 bases between. This chain's CDR3 is CASSPRDGNYEQYF. The CDR3 region has the DNA TGTGCCAGCAGCCCTAGGGACGGCAACTACGAGCAGTACTTC.